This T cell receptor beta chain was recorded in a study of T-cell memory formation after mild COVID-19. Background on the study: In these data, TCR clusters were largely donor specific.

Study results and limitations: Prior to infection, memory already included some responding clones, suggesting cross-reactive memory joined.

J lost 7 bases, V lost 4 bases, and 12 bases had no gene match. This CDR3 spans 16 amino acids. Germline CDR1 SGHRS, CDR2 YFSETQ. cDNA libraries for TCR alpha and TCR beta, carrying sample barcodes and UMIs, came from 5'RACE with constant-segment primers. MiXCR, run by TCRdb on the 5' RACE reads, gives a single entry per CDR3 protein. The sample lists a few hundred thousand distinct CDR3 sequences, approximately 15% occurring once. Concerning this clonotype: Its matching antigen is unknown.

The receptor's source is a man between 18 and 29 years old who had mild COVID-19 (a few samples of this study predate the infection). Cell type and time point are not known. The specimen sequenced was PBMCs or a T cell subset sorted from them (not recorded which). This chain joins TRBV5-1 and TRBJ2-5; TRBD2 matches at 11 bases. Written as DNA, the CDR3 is TGCGCCAGCAGCCCACCGGTCGTAGGACTAGCGGGGACCCAGTACTTC. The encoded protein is CASSPPVVGLAGTQYF.